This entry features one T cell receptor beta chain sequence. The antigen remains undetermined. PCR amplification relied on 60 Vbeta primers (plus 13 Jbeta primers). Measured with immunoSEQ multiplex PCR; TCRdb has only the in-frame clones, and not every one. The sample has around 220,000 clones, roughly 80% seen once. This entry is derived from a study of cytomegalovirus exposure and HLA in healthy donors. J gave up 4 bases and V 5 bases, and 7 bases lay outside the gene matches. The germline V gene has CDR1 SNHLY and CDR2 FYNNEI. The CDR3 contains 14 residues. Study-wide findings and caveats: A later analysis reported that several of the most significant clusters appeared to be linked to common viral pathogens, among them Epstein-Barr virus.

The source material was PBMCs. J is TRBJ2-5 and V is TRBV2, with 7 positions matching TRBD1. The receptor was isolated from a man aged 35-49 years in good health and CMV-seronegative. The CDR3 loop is CASSMTGFGETQYF. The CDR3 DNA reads TGTGCCAGCAGTATGACAGGGTTTGGAGAGACCCAGTACTTC.